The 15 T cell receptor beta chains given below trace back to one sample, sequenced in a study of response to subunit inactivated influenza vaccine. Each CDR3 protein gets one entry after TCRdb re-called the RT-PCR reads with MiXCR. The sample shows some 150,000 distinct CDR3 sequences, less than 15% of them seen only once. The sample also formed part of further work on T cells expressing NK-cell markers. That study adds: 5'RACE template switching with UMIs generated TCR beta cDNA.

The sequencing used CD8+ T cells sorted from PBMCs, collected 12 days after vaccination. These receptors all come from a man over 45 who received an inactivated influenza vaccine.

The CDR3 nucleotides read TGTGCCAGCAGCCACTCCCTTAGCGGGGGGGAACCCACAGATACGCAGTATTTT. Translated: CASSHSLSGGEPTDTQYF. The rearrangement uses TRBV28 and TRBJ2-3; 11 bases align to TRBD2. V trimming: 6 bases; J trimming: 2 bases; junction bases outside the gene matches: 13. This CDR3 has 18 residues. CDR1 is MDHEN, CDR2 SYDVKM, per germline.

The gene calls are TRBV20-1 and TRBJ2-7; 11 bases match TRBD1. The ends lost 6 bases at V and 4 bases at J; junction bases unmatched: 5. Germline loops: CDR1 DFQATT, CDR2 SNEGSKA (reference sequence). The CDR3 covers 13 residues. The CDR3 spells CSARGTGGYEQYF. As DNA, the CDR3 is TGCAGTGCCCGGGGGACAGGGGGTTACGAGCAGTACTTC.

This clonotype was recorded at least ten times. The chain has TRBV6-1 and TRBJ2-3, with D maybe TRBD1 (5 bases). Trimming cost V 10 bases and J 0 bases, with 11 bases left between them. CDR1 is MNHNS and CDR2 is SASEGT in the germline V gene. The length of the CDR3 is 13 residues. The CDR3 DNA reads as TGTGCCATCGTAGACAGTAGCACAGATACGCAGTATTTT. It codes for CAIVDSSTDTQYF.

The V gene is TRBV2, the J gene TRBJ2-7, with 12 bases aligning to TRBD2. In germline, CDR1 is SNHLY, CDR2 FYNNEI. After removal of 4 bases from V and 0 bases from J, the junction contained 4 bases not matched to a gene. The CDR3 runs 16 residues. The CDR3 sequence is CASSGTSGRSSYEQYF. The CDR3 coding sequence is TGTGCCAGCAGTGGAACTAGCGGGAGGAGCTCCTACGAGCAGTACTTC.

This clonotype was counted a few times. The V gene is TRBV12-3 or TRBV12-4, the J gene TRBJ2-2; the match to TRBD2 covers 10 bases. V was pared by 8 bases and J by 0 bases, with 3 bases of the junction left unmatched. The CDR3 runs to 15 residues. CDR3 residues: CASVLAGSNTGELFF. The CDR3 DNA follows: TGTGCCAGCGTACTAGCGGGATCGAACACCGGGGAGCTGTTTTTT.

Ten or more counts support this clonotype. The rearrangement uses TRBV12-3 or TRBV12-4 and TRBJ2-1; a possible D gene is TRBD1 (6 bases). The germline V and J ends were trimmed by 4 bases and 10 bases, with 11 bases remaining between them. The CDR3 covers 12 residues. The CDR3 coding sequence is TGTGCCAGCAGTTCGGGACACCCAGAGCAGTTCTTC. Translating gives CASSSGHPEQFF.

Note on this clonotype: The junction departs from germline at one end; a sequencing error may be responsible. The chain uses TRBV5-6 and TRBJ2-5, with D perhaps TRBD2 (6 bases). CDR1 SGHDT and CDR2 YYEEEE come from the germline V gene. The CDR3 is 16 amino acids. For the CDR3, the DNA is TGTGCCATCAGCCCCGGGGAGCTGGGACTTCTCGGGACCCAGTACTTC. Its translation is CAISPGELGLLGTQYF.

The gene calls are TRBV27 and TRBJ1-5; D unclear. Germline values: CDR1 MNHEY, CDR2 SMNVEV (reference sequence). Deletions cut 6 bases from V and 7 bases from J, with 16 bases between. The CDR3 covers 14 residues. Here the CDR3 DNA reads TGTGCCAGCAGCCCTGACGCGGACGGGCAGCCCCAGCATTTT. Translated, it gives CASSPDADGQPQHF.

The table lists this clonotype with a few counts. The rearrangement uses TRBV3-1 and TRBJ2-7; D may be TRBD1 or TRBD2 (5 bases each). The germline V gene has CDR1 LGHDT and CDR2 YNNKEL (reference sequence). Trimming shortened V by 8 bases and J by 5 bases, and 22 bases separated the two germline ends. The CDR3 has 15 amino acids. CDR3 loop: CASQERDVAGHEQYF. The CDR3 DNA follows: TGTGCCAGCCAAGAACGGGACGTCGCGGGTCACGAGCAGTACTTC.

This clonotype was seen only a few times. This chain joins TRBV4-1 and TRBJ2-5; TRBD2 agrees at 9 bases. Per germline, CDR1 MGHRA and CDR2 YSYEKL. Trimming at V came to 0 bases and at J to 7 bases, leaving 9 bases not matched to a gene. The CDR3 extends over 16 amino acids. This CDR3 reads CASSQDEAGGPGTQYF. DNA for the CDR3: TGCGCCAGCAGCCAAGACGAGGCGGGGGGGCCGGGGACCCAGTACTTC.

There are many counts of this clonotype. CDR3 DNA: TGTGCCAGCAGCAGGGGGGAGGTCGAGGTGGAGACCCAGTACTTC. This sequence encodes CASSRGEVEVETQYF. The chain carries TRBV9 and TRBJ2-5; D may correspond to TRBD1 or TRBD2 (6 bases each). The CDR3 length is 15 residues. Germline CDR1 reads SGDLS; CDR2 reads YYNGEE. V lost 4 bases to trimming and J lost 5 bases, with 18 bases between them.

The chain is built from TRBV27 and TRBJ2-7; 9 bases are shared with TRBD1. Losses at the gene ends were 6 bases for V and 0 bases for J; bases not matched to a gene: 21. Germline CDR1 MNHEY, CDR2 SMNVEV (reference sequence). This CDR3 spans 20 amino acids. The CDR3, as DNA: TGTGCCAGCAGCTTGCTACCGGGACAGGGAGGTCTAGAGGGCTCCTACGAGCAGTACTTC. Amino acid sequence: CASSLLPGQGGLEGSYEQYF.

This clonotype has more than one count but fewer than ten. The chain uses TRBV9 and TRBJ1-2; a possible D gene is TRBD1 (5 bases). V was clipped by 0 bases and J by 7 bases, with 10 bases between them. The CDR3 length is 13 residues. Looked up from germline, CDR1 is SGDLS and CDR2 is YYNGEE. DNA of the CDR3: TGTGCCAGCAGCGTAGTGGGGCCTTCTGGCTACACCTTC. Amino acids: CASSVVGPSGYTF.

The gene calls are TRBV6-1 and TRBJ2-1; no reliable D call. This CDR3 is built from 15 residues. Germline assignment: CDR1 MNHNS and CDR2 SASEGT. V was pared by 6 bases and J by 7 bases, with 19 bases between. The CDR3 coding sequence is TGTGCCAGCAGCCCCCTCGGGCATTTATTAAATGAGCAGTTCTTC. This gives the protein CASSPLGHLLNEQFF.

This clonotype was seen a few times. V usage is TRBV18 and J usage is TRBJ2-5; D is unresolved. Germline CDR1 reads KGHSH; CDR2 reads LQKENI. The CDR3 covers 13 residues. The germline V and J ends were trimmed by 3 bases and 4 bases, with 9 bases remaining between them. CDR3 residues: CASSPSLGETQYF. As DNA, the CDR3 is TGTGCCAGCTCACCCAGTTTGGGAGAGACCCAGTACTTC.